Presented here are 24 T cell receptor beta chains from one specimen sequenced in a study of CD8+ T cells in alopecia areata. RNA extraction and reverse transcription yielded cDNA as sequencing template. Clones were sequenced by immunoSEQ multiplex PCR, and TCRdb holds only the in-frame ones, with some missing. This table holds about 150,000 clones, 87% found once. The sequencing here drew on CD8+ T cells sorted from blood, taken at week 0. The origin of the receptors is a human donor with alopecia areata.

The chain links TRBV11-1 to TRBJ2-5; no firm D call. Germline assignment: CDR1 SGHAT and CDR2 FQDESV (reference sequence). Trimming took 4 bases from V and 0 from J, leaving 9 bases between them. The CDR3 has 14 amino acids. In DNA form, the CDR3 reads TGTGCCAGCAGCTCGACGGAGTACCAAGAGACCCAGTACTTC. It encodes CASSSTEYQETQYF.

The rearrangement uses TRBV2 and TRBJ2-3; 10 nucleotides match TRBD1. CDR3 length: 16 residues. Looked up from germline, CDR1 is SNHLY and CDR2 is FYNNEI. The ends lost 7 bases at V and 2 bases at J; junction bases unmatched: 9. CDR3 sequence (DNA): TGTGCCAGCACCGAAGGGGACAGGGGACCCACAGATACGCAGTATTTT. Translating it yields CASTEGDRGPTDTQYF. Drawing the rest from reference TRBV2 and TRBJ2-3, the complete variable domain is EPEVTQTPSHQVTQMGQEVILRCVPISNHLYFYWYRQILGQKVEFLVSFYNNEISEKSEIFDDQFSVERPDGSNFTLKIRSTKLEDSAMYFCASTEGDRGPTDTQYFGPGTRLTVL.

V gene TRBV7-3 combines with J gene TRBJ2-3; maybe TRBD1 (5 bases). This CDR3 comprises 14 residues. Germline loops: CDR1 SGHTA, CDR2 FQGTGA. V lost 5 bases and J 0 bases, leaving 9 bases between the germline ends. This CDR3 reads CASSLDSSTDTQYF. The CDR3 DNA reads as TGTGCCAGCAGCCTCGACAGTAGCACAGATACGCAGTATTTT.

The CDR3 DNA reads as TGTGCCAGCAGCCTCCCGGGGGACAATGAGCAGTTCTTC. It is translated as CASSLPGDNEQFF. The J gene is TRBJ2-1, the V gene TRBV7-2; a weak D match, TRBD2 (6 bases). Trimming took off 5 bases at V and 5 bases at J, with 10 bases between the two ends. CDR3 size: 13 residues. Per germline, CDR1 SGHTA and CDR2 FQGNSA.

The rearrangement links TRBV10-3 to TRBJ2-7; perhaps TRBD1 as D (6 bases). Trimming removed 8 bases at V and 3 bases at J, with 14 bases between. Germline V gives CDR1 ENHRY, CDR2 SYGVKD. CDR3 length: 13 amino acids. CDR3 residues: CAILTDSGYEQYF. CDR3 nucleotide sequence: TGTGCCATCTTAACGGACAGCGGCTACGAGCAGTACTTC.

V and J are TRBV29-1 and TRBJ2-7; 9 bases map to TRBD1. The CDR3 runs 13 residues. CDR1 is SQVTM and CDR2 is ANQGSEA in the germline V gene. V lost 7 bases and J lost 2; bases outside the gene matches: 6. CDR3 sequence: CSAGDRDTYEQYF. CDR3 coding DNA: TGCAGCGCCGGGGACAGGGACACCTACGAGCAGTACTTC.

The chain uses TRBV7-9 and TRBJ2-1; D not resolved. V lost 6 bases to trimming and J lost 8 bases, with 5 bases between them. Germline CDR1 is SEHNR and CDR2 is FQNEAQ (reference sequence). This CDR3 has 10 residues. DNA of the CDR3: TGTGCCAGCAGTTTATATGAGCAGTTCTTC. Its translation: CASSLYEQFF.

The J gene is TRBJ2-7, the V gene TRBV19; D is perhaps TRBD1 (5 bases). Germline CDR1 and CDR2: LNHDA and SQIVND (reference sequence). The CDR3 runs to 13 residues. Trimming removed 0 bases at V and 2 bases at J, with 5 bases between. In nucleotides, the CDR3 is TGTGCCAGTAGTATAGAACAGGCCTACGAGCAGTACTTC. This encodes CASSIEQAYEQYF. The full variable domain, its missing parts supplied by reference TRBV19 and TRBJ2-7, is DGGITQSPKYLFRKEGQNVTLSCEQNLNHDAMYWYRQDPGQGLRLIYYSQIVNDFQKGDIAEGYSVSREKKESFPLTVTSAQKNPTAFYLCASSIEQAYEQYFGPGTRLTVT.

This CDR3 reads CASSHRQDEQYF. The DNA of the CDR3 is TGTGCCAGCAGTCATAGACAGGACGAGCAGTACTTC. V usage is TRBV6-5 and J usage is TRBJ2-7; a possible D gene is TRBD1 (6 bases). Trimming took 5 bases from V and 5 from J, leaving 10 bases between them. Per germline, CDR1 MNHEY and CDR2 SVGAGI. The CDR3 totals 12 residues.

This chain connects TRBV2 to TRBJ2-7; 11 nucleotides agree with TRBD2. The CDR3 totals 15 residues. V lost 3 bases to trimming and J lost 3 bases; unmatched junction nucleotides: 4. Germline V CDR1 and CDR2: SNHLY, FYNNEI. The CDR3 DNA follows: TGTGCCAGCAGTGATACTAGCGGGAGCATCTACGAGCAGTACTTC. This sequence encodes CASSDTSGSIYEQYF.

V is TRBV7-9 and J is TRBJ1-2; TRBD1 aligns across 8 bases. Trimming cost V 4 bases and J 0 bases; bases outside gene matches: 7. This CDR3 spans 16 amino acids. Germline-derived CDR1 and CDR2 are SEHNR and FQNEAQ (reference sequence). The CDR3 coding sequence is TGTGCCAGCAGCTCCGGGACAGGAGTTCCTAACTATGGCTACACCTTC. Its protein is CASSSGTGVPNYGYTF.

The chain couples TRBV27 to TRBJ1-2; possibly TRBD1 for D (6 bases). From germline, CDR1 is MNHEY and CDR2 SMNVEV (reference sequence). The CDR3 runs 14 residues. Trimming stripped 2 bases from V and 8 bases from J, with 15 bases between. This chain's CDR3 is CASSLGGAGGGYTF. In DNA form, the CDR3 reads TGTGCCAGCAGTTTAGGGGGCGCGGGGGGCGGCTACACCTTC.

In this sample, this clone turned up once. V usage is TRBV29-1 and J usage is TRBJ2-2; weak D call: TRBD1 (6 bases). V was trimmed by 4 bases and J by 3 bases, leaving 15 bases between them. CDR3 length equals 15 residues. Germline values: CDR1 SQVTM, CDR2 ANQGSEA. The CDR3 reads CSVGGGDKDTGELFF. Here the CDR3 DNA reads TGCAGCGTTGGTGGGGGCGATAAGGACACCGGGGAGCTGTTTTTT.

V is TRBV9 and J is TRBJ2-7; no clear D gene. The CDR3 has 13 residues. CDR1 and CDR2 from the germline V gene are SGDLS and YYNGEE. Trimming took 4 bases from V and 1 from J, leaving 9 bases between them. The CDR3 loop is CASSQGQSYEQYF. The DNA of the CDR3 is TGTGCCAGCAGCCAAGGGCAGTCCTACGAGCAGTACTTC.

This clone was found once. The V gene is TRBV25-1, the J gene TRBJ2-7, with no clear D. V lost 1 base and J lost 1, with 5 bases in between. CDR1 is MGHDK and CDR2 is SYGVNS in the germline V gene. This CDR3 comprises 13 residues. CDR3: CASSEFISYEQYF. The DNA for the CDR3 is TGTGCCAGCAGTGAATTCATTTCCTACGAGCAGTACTTC.

The rearrangement joins TRBV7-9 to TRBJ2-5; 11 positions match TRBD2. Germline-derived CDR1 and CDR2 are SEHNR and FQNEAQ (reference sequence). J lost 5 bases, V lost 2 bases, and 7 bases had no gene match. The CDR3 totals 16 residues. The CDR3 DNA reads as TGTGCCAGCAGCTTAATAAGGGCTAGCGGGAGGGAGACCCAGTACTTC. Protein product: CASSLIRASGRETQYF.

The V and J genes are TRBV27 and TRBJ2-1, with D perhaps matching TRBD1 or TRBD2 (5 bases each). This CDR3 has 15 residues. V lost 6 bases and J lost 2, with 14 bases in between. The germline gives CDR1 MNHEY, CDR2 SMNVEV (reference sequence). The CDR3 DNA is TGTGCCAGCAGCCGGGACGCAGGAGCCTACAATGAGCAGTTCTTC. Amino acid sequence: CASSRDAGAYNEQFF.

V and J are TRBV6-6 and TRBJ2-7; TRBD1 matches 8 bases. Germline CDR1 reads MNHNY; CDR2 reads SVGAGI (reference sequence). This CDR3 spans 15 amino acids. V trimming: 6 bases; J trimming: 3 bases; junction bases outside the gene matches: 10. The CDR3 region is CASSTDRDEGYEQYF. CDR3 in DNA: TGTGCCAGCAGCACGGACAGGGATGAGGGCTACGAGCAGTACTTC.

In nucleotides, the CDR3 is TGTGCCAGTAGTGGAGCGGGAGGCTACAATGAGCAGTTCTTC. Translating it yields CASSGAGGYNEQFF. V is TRBV19 and J is TRBJ2-1, with 9 bases aligning to TRBD2. The CDR3 totals 14 residues. Germline CDR1 is LNHDA and CDR2 is SQIVND (reference sequence). Trimming cost V 5 bases and J 3 bases; bases outside gene matches: 2.

This chain uses TRBV7-8 with TRBJ2-3, with D perhaps assigned TRBD1 or TRBD2 (5 bases each). V was clipped by 4 bases and J by 2 bases, with 16 bases between them. CDR1 is SGHVS and CDR2 is FQNEAQ in the germline V gene. This CDR3 region has 16 residues. CDR3 residues: CASSSLLSGTTDTQYF. DNA of the CDR3: TGTGCCAGCAGCTCCCTGTTGTCGGGGACCACAGATACGCAGTATTTT.

Only one count was recorded for this clone. V and J are TRBV9 and TRBJ1-2; D possibly corresponds to TRBD1 (6 bases). Trimming stripped 0 bases from V and 1 base from J, with 10 bases between. Germline assignment: CDR1 SGDLS and CDR2 YYNGEE. The CDR3 has 15 residues. In nucleotides, the CDR3 is TGTGCCAGCAGCGTAGTGGCAGGGGATAACTATGGCTACACCTTC. Amino acid sequence: CASSVVAGDNYGYTF. Filled out from reference TRBV9 and TRBJ1-2, the complete variable domain reads DSGVTQTPKHLITATGQRVTLRCSPRSGDLSVYWYQQSLDQGLQFLIQYYNGEERAKGNILERFSAQQFPDLHSELNLSSLELGDSALYFCASSVVAGDNYGYTFGSGTRLTVV.

This rearrangement joins TRBV4-1 to TRBJ2-3, with a possible D match to TRBD1 (6 bases). The V end lost 0 bases, the J end lost 3 bases, and 16 bases lay between the germline ends. Germline V CDR1 and CDR2: MGHRA, YSYEKL. This CDR3 has 17 amino acids. The CDR3 sequence is CASSQDRTGRVTDTQYF. The CDR3 DNA sequence: TGCGCCAGCAGCCAAGATCGAACAGGGAGAGTAACAGATACGCAGTATTTT.

The V gene is TRBV7-6, the J gene TRBJ1-1; D uncertain. Germline assignment: CDR1 SGHVS and CDR2 FNYEAQ. This CDR3 contains 12 residues. Trimming took off 1 base at V and 4 bases at J, with 4 bases between the two ends. CDR3 amino acids: CASSLGSTEAFF. In nucleotides, the CDR3 is TGTGCCAGCAGCTTAGGTAGCACTGAAGCTTTCTTT.

The rearrangement uses TRBV11-2 and TRBJ2-7; D is ambiguous. Trimming shortened V by 6 bases and J by 2 bases, and 11 bases separated the two germline ends. CDR1 and CDR2 (germline): SGHAT, FQNNGV. This CDR3 comprises 13 residues. CDR3 amino acids: CASRRVSAYEQYF. Here the CDR3 DNA reads TGTGCCAGCAGACGAGTTTCGGCCTACGAGCAGTACTTC. Combining the CDR3 with reference TRBV11-2 and TRBJ2-7 gives the whole variable domain EAGVAQSPRYKIIEKRQSVAFWCNPISGHATLYWYQQILGQGPKLLIQFQNNGVVDDSQLPKDRFSAERLKGVDSTLKIQPAKLEDSAVYLCASRRVSAYEQYFGPGTRLTVT.